This T cell receptor beta chain was documented in a study of cytomegalovirus exposure and HLA in healthy donors. About the study: Later, an analysis reported that the approximately 120 validation repertoires had used the same platform as the roughly 720 first-cohort repertoires.

This CDR3 spans 16 amino acids. Losses at the gene ends were 6 bases for V and 4 bases for J; bases not matched to a gene: 14. Germline lookup yields CDR1 MDHEN and CDR2 SYDVKM. TCRdb's copy holds only in-frame clones and misses some; the assay was immunoSEQ multiplex PCR. Counted here are hundreds of thousands of clones, about nine tenths occurring once; the ten biggest clones make up about 0.8%. This clone was picked up one time. The donors belonged to the approximately 120-subject validation cohort, separate from the 666-subject first cohort. Sequenced material: PBMCs. This TCR came from a woman between 18 and 29 years old in good health and CMV-seronegative. This rearrangement joins TRBV28 to TRBJ1-2; 7 bases are a match to TRBD1. CDR3 in DNA: TGTGCCAGCAGGCAGGGGGGTATCCGGGGCTCCTATGGCTACACCTTC. It translates to CASRQGGIRGSYGYTF.